The 20 T cell receptor beta chains presented below share a single source sample, sequenced in a study of blood T cell repertoires in COVID-19. Generated by immunoSEQ multiplex PCR, the TCRdb table keeps only in-frame clones and is missing some. The sample lists about 100,000 clones, roughly 80% occurring once. The sequencing input was peripheral blood. The receptors stem from a woman in her 70s with acute or convalescent COVID-19.

This clone was observed a few times. The J gene is TRBJ1-2, the V gene TRBV29-1; 7 nucleotides agree with TRBD1. The CDR3 totals 13 residues. CDR1 is SQVTM, CDR2 ANQGSEA, per germline. The V gene end was trimmed by 2 bases and the J gene end by 8 bases; junction bases not matched to a gene: 8. Here the CDR3 DNA reads TGCAGCGTTGAAAGGGAAAGGGGGCACGGCTACACCTTC. It codes for CSVERERGHGYTF.

This chain uses TRBV25-1 with TRBJ2-3, with a possible D match to TRBD2 (5 bases). The CDR3 length is 16 residues. Trimming stripped 7 bases from V and 2 bases from J, with 19 bases between. CDR1 is MGHDK and CDR2 is SYGVNS in the germline V gene. The CDR3: CASTPLKAAYTDTQYF. In nucleotides, the CDR3 is TGTGCCAGCACCCCCCTGAAAGCGGCGTACACAGATACGCAGTATTTT.

The gene calls are TRBV19 and TRBJ1-6, with 9 nucleotides matching TRBD1. CDR1 is LNHDA and CDR2 is SQIVND in the germline V gene (reference sequence). Trimming took 6 bases from V and 6 from J; bases not matched to a gene: 0. The CDR3 contains 13 residues. The CDR3 sequence: CASRDRGNSPLHF. In DNA form, the CDR3 reads TGTGCCAGTAGGGACAGGGGTAATTCACCCCTCCACTTT.

The J gene is TRBJ2-2, the V gene TRBV7-2, with 8 bases aligning to TRBD2. The CDR3 runs to 16 residues. Germline trimming cut 4 bases from V and 2 bases from J; bases unmatched to any gene: 6. Per the germline V gene, CDR1 is SGHTA and CDR2 is FQGNSA. In DNA form, the CDR3 reads TGTGCCAGCAGCTCCCGCGGGGGGTTTAACACCGGGGAGCTGTTTTTT. The encoded protein is CASSSRGGFNTGELFF.

Here the CDR3 reads CASTPRGANYGYTF. Here the CDR3 DNA reads TGTGCCAGCACCCCCAGGGGTGCTAACTATGGCTACACCTTC. The chain combines TRBV5-4 with TRBJ1-2, with a weak D call TRBD1 (6 bases). Germline V gene data show CDR1 as SGHNT and CDR2 as YYREEE (reference sequence). There are 14 residues in the CDR3. Trimming left V 6 bases short and J 0 bases short, with 12 bases between.

The rearrangement links TRBV5-4 to TRBJ2-5; maybe TRBD2 (6 bases). The CDR3 runs to 13 residues. V was trimmed by 5 bases and J by 2 bases, leaving 10 bases between them. From germline, CDR1 is SGHNT and CDR2 YYREEE (reference sequence). CDR3 DNA: TGTGCCAGCAGGCGGGATTTACAAGAGACCCAGTACTTC. Amino acid sequence: CASRRDLQETQYF.

This clone was observed a few times. J is TRBJ1-1 and V is TRBV6-2 or TRBV6-3; D is unclear. The CDR3 runs to 13 residues. Germline V gene sequence: CDR1 MNHEY, CDR2 SVGEGT. The V end lost 6 bases, the J end lost 1 base, and 9 bases lay between the germline ends. CDR3 DNA: TGTGCCAGCAGCCGAGCGGGGAACACTGAAGCTTTCTTT. Translation: CASSRAGNTEAFF.

The rearrangement joins TRBV2 to TRBJ1-4; TRBD1 aligns across 7 bases. The CDR3 has 13 amino acids. V shed 5 bases and J 7 bases; nucleotides not matched to a gene: 4. Germline-derived CDR1 and CDR2 are SNHLY and FYNNEI. The CDR3 bases are TGTGCCAGCAGTACAGGGGAAATTGAAAAACTGTTTTTT. Its protein is CASSTGEIEKLFF.

The rearrangement uses TRBV7-6 and TRBJ2-5, with D hard to call. The CDR3 runs to 14 residues. Germline V gene data show CDR1 as SGHVS and CDR2 as FNYEAQ. V was shortened by 5 bases and J by 1 base, with 11 bases between the two germline ends. CDR3 DNA sequence: TGTGCCAGCAGCCACCCGACACCCCAAGAGACCCAGTACTTC. Amino acid sequence: CASSHPTPQETQYF. Variable domain in full (rest from reference TRBV7-6 and TRBJ2-5): GAGVSQSPRYKVTKRGQDVALRCDPISGHVSLYWYRQALGQGPEFLTYFNYEAQQDKSGLPNDRFSAERPEGSISTLTIQRTEQRDSAMYRCASSHPTPQETQYFGPGTRLLVL.

The chain employs TRBV30 and TRBJ2-3; 8 bases line up with TRBD1. V was clipped by 3 bases and J by 2 bases; unmatched bases: 7. The CDR3 sequence is 15 residues long. Germline CDR1 and CDR2: GTSNPN and SVGIG (reference sequence). The CDR3 nucleotides are TGTGCCTGGAGAGAGGGGGACAGGATCACAGATACGCAGTATTTT. This encodes CAWREGDRITDTQYF.

This clone appeared once. The chain combines TRBV7-8 with TRBJ2-3, with D maybe TRBD2 (6 bases). The germline V gene encodes CDR1 SGHVS and CDR2 FQNEAQ. The germline V and J ends were trimmed by 4 bases and 4 bases, with 15 bases remaining between them. There are 15 residues in the CDR3. CDR3 in amino acids: CASSSTVASADTQYF. As DNA, the CDR3 is TGTGCCAGCAGCTCCACAGTGGCTAGCGCAGATACGCAGTATTTT.

The chain is built from TRBV3-1 (or the pseudogene TRBV3-2) and TRBJ1-2; maybe TRBD1 (6 bases). V lost 1 base, J lost 7 bases, and 10 bases lay in between. This CDR3 comprises 13 residues. Germline CDR1 is LGHDT and CDR2 is YNNKEL (reference sequence). The CDR3 region has the DNA TGTGCCAGCAGCCAAGTACAGGGCTTTGGCTACACCTTC. Translation gives CASSQVQGFGYTF.

This chain links TRBV11-2 with TRBJ2-3; D not resolved. The CDR3 consists of 15 residues. Germline-derived CDR1 and CDR2 are SGHAT and FQNNGV. Trimming pared 4 bases from V and 1 base from J, leaving 12 bases between. The CDR3 reads CASSSNTPRTDTQYF. The CDR3, as DNA: TGTGCCAGCAGCTCAAACACACCCCGCACAGATACGCAGTATTTT.

The chain links TRBV5-1 to TRBJ2-5; D uncertain. Trimming shortened V by 0 bases and J by 5 bases, and 5 bases separated the two germline ends. The CDR3 extends over 12 amino acids. Looked up from germline, CDR1 is SGHRS and CDR2 is YFSETQ. In nucleotides, the CDR3 is TGCGCCAGCAGCTTGGCCACTGAGACCCAGTACTTC. It is translated as CASSLATETQYF.

This sequence joins TRBV19 and TRBJ2-7; 7 positions agree with TRBD1. The CDR3 has 14 residues. Losses at the gene ends were 7 bases for V and 0 bases for J; bases not matched to a gene: 6. Germline loops: CDR1 LNHDA, CDR2 SQIVND (reference sequence). CDR3 loop: CASMSDRDSYEQYF. CDR3 bases: TGTGCCAGTATGTCAGACAGGGACTCCTACGAGCAGTACTTC.

The gene calls are TRBV28 and TRBJ1-1; 10 bases are a match to TRBD1. V gave up 5 bases and J gave up 3 bases; unmatched junction bases: 3. Germline CDR1 reads MDHEN; CDR2 reads SYDVKM. This CDR3 spans 14 amino acids. DNA of the CDR3: TGTGCCAGCAGTCGGGGACAGGGGTACACTGAAGCTTTCTTT. It is translated as CASSRGQGYTEAFF. Combining the CDR3 with reference TRBV28 and TRBJ1-1 gives the whole variable domain DVKVTQSSRYLVKRTGEKVFLECVQDMDHENMFWYRQDPGLGLRLIYFSYDVKMKEKGDIPEGYSVSREKKERFSLILESASTNQTSMYLCASSRGQGYTEAFFGQGTRLTVV.

The CDR3 loop reads CASSLLGQGSVGNTIYF. The CDR3, as DNA: TGTGCCAGCAGCTTGTTGGGACAGGGTAGTGTTGGAAACACCATATATTTT. The rearrangement links TRBV5-6 to TRBJ1-3; 9 bases map to TRBD1. The CDR3 sequence is 17 residues long. The germline V gene has CDR1 SGHDT and CDR2 YYEEEE. The V segment lost 1 base and the J segment 3 bases; nucleotides outside the gene matches: 8. The variable domain in full, completed from reference TRBV5-6 and TRBJ1-3, reads DAGVTQSPTHLIKTRGQQVTLRCSPKSGHDTVSWYQQALGQGPQFIFQYYEEEERQRGNFPDRFSGHQFPNYSSELNVNALLLGDSALYLCASSLLGQGSVGNTIYFGEGSWLTVV.

The chain joins TRBV19 to TRBJ1-6, with D hard to call. Germline CDR1 is LNHDA and CDR2 is SQIVND (reference sequence). V lost 8 bases to trimming and J lost 10 bases, with 15 bases between them. The CDR3 extends over 13 amino acids. This CDR3 reads CASREARGSPLHF. The CDR3 bases are TGTGCCAGTCGTGAGGCCCGGGGATCACCCCTCCACTTT.

CDR3 amino acids: CASSLNSEGEQFF. The CDR3 nucleotides are TGCGCCAGCAGCTTGAATTCAGAGGGTGAGCAGTTCTTC. The J gene is TRBJ2-1, the V gene TRBV5-1; TRBD2 might be the D (5 bases). V was pared by 1 base and J by 9 bases, with 11 bases between. The CDR3 contains 13 residues. Germline V CDR1 and CDR2: SGHRS, YFSETQ.

The rearrangement links TRBV5-1 to TRBJ2-7; 7 bases map to TRBD1. Germline assignment: CDR1 SGHRS and CDR2 YFSETQ. The ends lost 0 bases at V and 3 bases at J; junction bases unmatched: 6. The CDR3 runs 15 residues. CDR3 bases: TGCGCCAGCAGCTTGGGTAGGGGGCCTTTCTACGAGCAGTACTTC. Its translation: CASSLGRGPFYEQYF.